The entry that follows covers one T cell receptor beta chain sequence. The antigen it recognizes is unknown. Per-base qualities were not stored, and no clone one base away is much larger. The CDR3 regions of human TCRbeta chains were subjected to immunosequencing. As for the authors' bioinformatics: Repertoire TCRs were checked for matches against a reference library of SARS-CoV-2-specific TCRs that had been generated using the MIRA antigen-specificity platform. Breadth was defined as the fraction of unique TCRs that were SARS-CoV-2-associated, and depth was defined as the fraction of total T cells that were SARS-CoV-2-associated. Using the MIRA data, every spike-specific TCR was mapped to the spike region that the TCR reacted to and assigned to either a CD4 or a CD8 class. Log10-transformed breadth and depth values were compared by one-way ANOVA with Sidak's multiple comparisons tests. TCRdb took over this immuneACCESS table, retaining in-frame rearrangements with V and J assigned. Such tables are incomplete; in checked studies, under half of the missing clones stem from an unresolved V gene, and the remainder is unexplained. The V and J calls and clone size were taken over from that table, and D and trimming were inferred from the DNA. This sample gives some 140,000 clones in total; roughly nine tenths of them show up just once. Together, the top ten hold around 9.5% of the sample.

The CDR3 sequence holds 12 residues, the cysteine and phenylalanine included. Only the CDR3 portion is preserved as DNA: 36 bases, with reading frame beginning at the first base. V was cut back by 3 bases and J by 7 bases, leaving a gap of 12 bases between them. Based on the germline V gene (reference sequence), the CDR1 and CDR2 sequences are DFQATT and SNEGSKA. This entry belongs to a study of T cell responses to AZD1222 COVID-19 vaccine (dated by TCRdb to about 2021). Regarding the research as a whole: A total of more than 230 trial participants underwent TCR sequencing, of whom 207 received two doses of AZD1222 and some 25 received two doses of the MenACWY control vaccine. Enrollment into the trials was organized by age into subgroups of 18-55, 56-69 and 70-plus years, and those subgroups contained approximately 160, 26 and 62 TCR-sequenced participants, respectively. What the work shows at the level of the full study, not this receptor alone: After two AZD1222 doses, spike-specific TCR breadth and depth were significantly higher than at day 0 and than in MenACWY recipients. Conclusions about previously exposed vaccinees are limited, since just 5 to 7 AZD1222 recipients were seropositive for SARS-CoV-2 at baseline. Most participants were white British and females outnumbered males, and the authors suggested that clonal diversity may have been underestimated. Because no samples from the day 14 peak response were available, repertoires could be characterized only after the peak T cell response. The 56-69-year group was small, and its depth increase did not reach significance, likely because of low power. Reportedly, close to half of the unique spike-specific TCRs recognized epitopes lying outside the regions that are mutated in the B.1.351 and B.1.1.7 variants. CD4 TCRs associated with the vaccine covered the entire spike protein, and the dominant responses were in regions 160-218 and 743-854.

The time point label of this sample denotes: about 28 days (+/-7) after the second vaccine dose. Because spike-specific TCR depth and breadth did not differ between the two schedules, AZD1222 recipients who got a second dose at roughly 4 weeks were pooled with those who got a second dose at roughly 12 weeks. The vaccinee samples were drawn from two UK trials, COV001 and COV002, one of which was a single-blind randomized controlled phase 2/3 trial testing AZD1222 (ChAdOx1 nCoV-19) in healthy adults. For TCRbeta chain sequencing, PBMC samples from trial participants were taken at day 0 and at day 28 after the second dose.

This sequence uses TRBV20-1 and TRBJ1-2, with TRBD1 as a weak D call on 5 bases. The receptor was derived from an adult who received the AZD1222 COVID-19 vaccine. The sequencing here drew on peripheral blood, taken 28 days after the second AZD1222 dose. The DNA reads TGCAGTGCTAGTTCCCAGGGCAGTGGCTACACCTTC. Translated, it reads CSASSQGSGYTF.